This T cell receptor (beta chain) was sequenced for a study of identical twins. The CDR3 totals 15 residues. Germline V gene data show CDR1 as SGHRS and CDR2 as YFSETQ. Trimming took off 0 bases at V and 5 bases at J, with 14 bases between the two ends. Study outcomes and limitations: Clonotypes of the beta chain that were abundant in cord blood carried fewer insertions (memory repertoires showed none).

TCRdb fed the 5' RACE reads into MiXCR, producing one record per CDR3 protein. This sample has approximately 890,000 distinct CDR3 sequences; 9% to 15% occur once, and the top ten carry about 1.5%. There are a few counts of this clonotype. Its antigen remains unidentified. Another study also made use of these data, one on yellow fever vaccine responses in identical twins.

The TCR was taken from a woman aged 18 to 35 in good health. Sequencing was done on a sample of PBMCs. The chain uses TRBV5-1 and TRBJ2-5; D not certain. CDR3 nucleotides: TGCGCCAGCAGCTTGGAGACGGACCGACGGGAGACCCAGTACTTC. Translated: CASSLETDRRETQYF.